The rows below give T cell receptor beta chains drawn from one sample of a study of T cell changes during pregnancy in multiple sclerosis. Measured with immunoSEQ multiplex PCR; TCRdb has only the in-frame clones, and not every one. This sample has 55,000 to 70,000 clones, with around nine tenths found just once. The sample was peripheral blood, taken in the third trimester of pregnancy. These receptors were collected from a female donor in good health, enrolled as a control in a pregnancy study. Each CDR3 is given with its conserved first and last residue. D genes are given only for firm matches. For some rows the clone size is stated as once, few or many, or as a class when expanded; others skip it.

>TRBJ2-1|TRBV7-8|NA|TRBD1
CASSSVGTGARNEQFF
TGTGCCAGCAGCTCGGTTGGGACAGGGGCTCGGAATGAGCAGTTCTTC
>TRBJ1-1|TRBV7-2|NA|NA
CASSSAGTEAFF
TGTGCCAGCAGCTCTGCAGGCACTGAAGCTTTCTTT
>TRBJ1-5|TRBV2|NA|NA
CASNGQGLSNQPQHF
TGTGCCAGCAACGGGCAGGGACTTAGCAATCAGCCCCAGCATTTT
>TRBJ2-3|TRBV4-1|NA|NA
CASSPPSRTSTDTQYF
TGCGCCAGCAGCCCCCCTAGCCGTACCAGCACAGATACGCAGTATTTT
>TRBJ2-3|TRBV7-6|NA|TRBD2
CASSLAVAGGAPGTDTQYF
TGTGCCAGCAGCTTAGCGGTAGCGGGGGGAGCCCCTGGCACAGATACGCAGTATTTT
>TRBJ1-2|TRBV28|NA|TRBD1
CASRFMRKGAKYGYTF
TGTGCCAGCAGGTTTATGCGTAAGGGGGCTAAGTATGGCTACACCTTC
>TRBJ2-4|TRBV7-9|NA|NA
CASSLDLAKNIQYF
TGTGCCAGCAGCTTAGATCTAGCCAAAAACATTCAGTACTTC
>TRBJ2-1|TRBV27|NA|NA
CATSWGGARYEQFF
TGTGCCACCTCTTGGGGGGGGGCGCGGTATGAGCAGTTCTTC
>TRBJ2-1|TRBV19|NA|TRBD2
CASSGPGLGSYNEQFF
TGTGCCAGTAGTGGGCCGGGACTAGGCTCCTACAATGAGCAGTTCTTC
>TRBJ1-1|TRBV27|few|NA
CASSPYELAEAFF
TGTGCCAGCAGTCCCTACGAGCTGGCTGAAGCTTTCTTT
>TRBJ1-1|TRBV6-1|once|NA
CASDPGSSEAFF
TGTGCCAGTGACCCGGGATCGTCTGAAGCTTTCTTT
>TRBJ2-4|TRBV5-6|NA|TRBD1
CASSGTGTGRYIQYF
TGTGCCAGCAGCGGAACCGGGACAGGGCGGTACATTCAGTACTTC
>TRBJ1-5|TRBV27|NA|NA
CASSPAPRRNQPQHF
TGTGCCAGCAGTCCCGCCCCTAGACGGAATCAGCCCCAGCATTTT
>TRBJ1-2|TRBV18|NA|NA
CASSLGTFPLYTF
TGTGCCAGCTCCCTCGGGACATTCCCCCTCTACACCTTC
>TRBJ1-6|TRBV13|NA|TRBD1
CASSSPTGTHNSPLHF
TGTGCCAGCAGCTCGCCGACAGGGACACATAATTCACCCCTCCACTTT
>TRBJ1-4|TRBV2|once|TRBD1
CASHFSGGAYEKLFF
TGTGCCAGCCATTTCTCAGGGGGCGCTTACGAAAAACTGTTTTTT
>TRBJ1-5|TRBV7-2|NA|NA
CASSLNGLSNQPQHF
TGTGCCAGCAGCTTAAACGGGTTGAGCAATCAGCCCCAGCATTTT
>TRBJ1-1|TRBV5-6|NA|NA
CASSHEGAGELWGEAFF
TGTGCCAGCAGCCACGAGGGAGCAGGAGAGTTATGGGGTGAAGCTTTCTTT
>TRBJ1-2|TRBV6-5|NA|NA
CASTRAGGVYGYTF
TGTGCCAGCACTCGAGCCGGGGGTGTCTATGGCTACACCTTC
>TRBJ1-4|TRBV19|NA|NA
CASRWRKGQKLFF
TGTGCCAGTAGATGGCGTAAGGGGCAAAAACTGTTTTTT
>TRBJ2-3|TRBV18|NA|NA
CASSPLEGTDTQYF
TGTGCCAGCTCACCGCTCGAGGGCACAGATACGCAGTATTTT
>TRBJ1-2|TRBV14|once|TRBD1
CASSRWTGSRYGYTF
TGTGCCAGCAGCCGATGGACAGGCTCCCGATATGGCTACACCTTC
>TRBJ1-1|TRBV7-3|NA|NA
CASSLLRNTEAFF
TGTGCCAGCAGCTTACTGCGGAACACTGAAGCTTTCTTT
>TRBJ1-2|TRBV19|NA|TRBD1
CASSRSGTGSELQGYTF
TGTGCCAGTAGTAGGTCCGGGACAGGGAGCGAACTACAGGGCTACACCTTC
>TRBJ1-1|TRBV18|NA|NA
CASSPPVGGINTEAFF
TGTGCCAGCTCACCACCGGTCGGGGGGATAAACACTGAAGCTTTCTTT
>TRBJ1-4|TRBV28|NA|TRBD1
CASSLPGGDEKLFF
TGTGCCAGCAGTTTGCCAGGGGGAGATGAAAAACTGTTTTTT
>TRBJ2-5|TRBV4-3|NA|NA
CASSQDAGNQETQYF
TGCGCCAGCAGCCAAGACGCAGGGAACCAAGAGACCCAGTACTTC
>TRBJ2-3|TRBV28|NA|NA
CASRLGGPVADTQYF
TGTGCCAGCAGACTGGGGGGGCCGGTGGCCGATACGCAGTATTTT
>TRBJ1-1|TRBV11-1|NA|NA
CASSVRETEAFF
TGTGCCAGCAGCGTCAGGGAAACTGAAGCTTTCTTT
>TRBJ2-3|TRBV11-2|NA|NA
CASSPGTQQSTQYF
TGTGCCAGCAGCCCCGGGACACAGCAGAGTACGCAGTATTTT
>TRBJ1-5|TRBV6-5|NA|NA
CASRPGWSQPQHF
TGTGCCAGCAGGCCCGGTTGGAGTCAGCCCCAGCATTTT
>TRBJ2-6|TRBV18|NA|NA
CASSPRETGTGANVLTF
TGTGCCAGCTCACCCCGGGAGACAGGGACTGGGGCCAACGTCCTGACTTTC
>TRBJ2-1|TRBV4-2|NA|TRBD1
CASSQVGADRSGRFF
TGTGCCAGCAGCCAAGTAGGGGCGGACAGGTCGGGACGGTTCTTC
>TRBJ1-2|TRBV28|once|NA
CASRGTPVGYGYTF
TGTGCCAGCAGGGGGACTCCGGTTGGCTATGGCTACACCTTC
>TRBJ2-2|TRBV7-2|NA|TRBD2
CASSPPGGGLGELFF
TGTGCCAGCAGCCCCCCGGGGGGGGGACTAGGGGAGCTGTTTTTT
>TRBJ1-2|TRBV5-1|NA|TRBD1
CASSLQGSGYTF
TGCGCCAGCAGCTTACAGGGGAGCGGCTACACCTTC
>TRBJ1-5|TRBV7-6|NA|NA
CASSRTNSNQPQHF
TGTGCCAGCAGCCGAACTAATAGCAATCAGCCCCAGCATTTT
>TRBJ2-7|TRBV11-2|NA|NA
CASSFGHRGPYEQYF
TGTGCCAGCAGCTTCGGACATAGGGGCCCCTACGAGCAGTACTTC
>TRBJ1-2|TRBV28|NA|NA
CASRARQVGGGYTF
TGTGCCAGCAGGGCCCGACAGGTGGGGGGGGGCTACACCTTC
>TRBJ1-6|TRBV4-2|NA|TRBD1
CASSQTGGLGNNSPLHF
TGTGCCAGCAGCCAGACAGGGGGCCTTGGGAATAATTCACCCCTCCACTTT
>TRBJ1-2|TRBV14|NA|NA
CASSQDLAYGYTF
TGTGCCAGCAGCCAAGATTTGGCCTATGGCTACACCTTC
>TRBJ1-2|TRBV15|NA|TRBD1
CATSRGQGDNYGYTF
TGTGCCACCAGCAGGGGGCAGGGGGACAACTATGGCTACACCTTC
>TRBJ1-1|TRBV14|NA|NA
CASSQDRSEAFF
TGTGCCAGCAGCCAAGATCGCAGTGAAGCTTTCTTT
>TRBJ2-7|TRBV5-1|NA|TRBD1
CASSSRTGFYEQYF
TGCGCCAGTAGCTCTAGGACAGGGTTCTACGAGCAGTACTTC
>TRBJ1-6|TRBV5-4|NA|NA
CASSLSGHNSPLHF
TGTGCCAGCAGCTTGTCAGGGCATAATTCACCCCTCCACTTT
>TRBJ2-3|TRBV11-2|NA|NA
CASSERVLGTDTQYF
TGTGCCAGCAGCGAGCGGGTGCTGGGCACAGATACGCAGTATTTT
>TRBJ2-2|TRBV5-4|NA|TRBD2
CASSSWAGLDGRTGELFF
TGTGCCAGCAGCTCCTGGGCCGGACTAGACGGGAGAACCGGGGAGCTGTTTTTT
>TRBJ1-5|TRBV2|NA|TRBD1
CASSLQGARQPQHF
TGTGCCAGCAGTCTACAGGGGGCAAGGCAGCCCCAGCATTTT
>TRBJ1-1|TRBV11-2|NA|TRBD1
CASSLEGQGNTEAFF
TGTGCCAGCAGCTTAGAGGGACAGGGGAACACTGAAGCTTTCTTT
>TRBJ2-1|TRBV6-5|NA|TRBD1
CASRWTGRNNEQFF
TGTGCCAGCAGGTGGACAGGGAGGAACAATGAGCAGTTCTTC
>TRBJ2-7|TRBV9|NA|NA
CASSPPSGTYEQYF
TGTGCCAGCAGCCCCCCCTCAGGTACCTACGAGCAGTACTTC
>TRBJ1-4|TRBV28|NA|TRBD1
CASSFTGDRVLTNEKLFF
TGTGCCAGCAGTTTTACGGGGGACAGGGTGTTAACTAATGAAAAACTGTTTTTT
>TRBJ1-3|TRBV6-5|NA|NA
CASSYSPPRSGNTIYF
TGTGCCAGCAGTTACTCCCCTCCCAGGTCTGGAAACACCATATATTTT
>TRBJ2-3|TRBV5-5|NA|NA
CASTGSLGEDTQYF
TGTGCCAGCACGGGGTCCCTGGGTGAGGATACGCAGTATTTT